Listed below are T cell receptor beta chains from one sample, sequenced in a study of response to subunit inactivated influenza vaccine. TCRdb passed the RT-PCR reads through MiXCR, listing each CDR3 protein once. The repertoire consists of 150,000 or so distinct CDR3 sequences, with 11% occurring once and the leading ten covering roughly 12%. Sequenced here: non-naive T cells sorted from PBMCs, sampled roughly 46 days after vaccination. Receptors originate from a middle-aged man who received an inactivated influenza vaccine. Both conserved end residues are part of each CDR3. The D gene is left open where the match is weak. Clone sizes are given selectively: once, few, many, or a class where the clone is expanded.

d_gene	len	abundance	v_gene	j_gene	CDR3nt	CDR3aa
NA	17	many	TRBV7-8	TRBJ1-5	TGTGCCAGCAGCATCTCCGGGCACAGGGACAGCAATCAGCCCCAGCATTTT	CASSISGHRDSNQPQHF
NA	13	few	TRBV20-1	TRBJ1-5	TGCAGTGCCCTTCGCGGGTACGATCAGCCCCAGCATTTT	CSALRGYDQPQHF
TRBD1	13	few	TRBV29-1	TRBJ2-1	TGCAGCTCCGGGACAGGGCGATACAATGAGCAGTTCTTC	CSSGTGRYNEQFF
TRBD1	15	NA	TRBV28	TRBJ1-2	TGTGCCAGCAGTTTTCGAGCAGGGGGTGGCTATGGCTACACCTTC	CASSFRAGGGYGYTF
NA	16	NA	TRBV6-4	TRBJ2-2	TGTGCCAGCAGCAAAAGGTCCCAGGTCACCACCGGGGAGCTGTTTTTT	CASSKRSQVTTGELFF
NA	17	many	TRBV20-1	TRBJ1-6	TGCAGTGCTAGAGACTACACAAGGGCAGAGAATAATTCACCCCTCCACTTT	CSARDYTRAENNSPLHF
NA	17	NA	TRBV10-2	TRBJ2-2	TGCGCCATCCTACTCCAAACTGGCGGGATACGTACCGGGGAGCTGTTTTTT	CAILLQTGGIRTGELFF
NA	11	many	TRBV24-1	TRBJ2-1	TGTGCCACCAGTGGGGTCAATGAGCAGTTCTTC	CATSGVNEQFF
NA	14	NA	TRBV15	TRBJ1-2	TGTGCCACCAGCAGAGCGGGGTTCTCGAATGGCTACACCTTC	CATSRAGFSNGYTF
NA	12	NA	TRBV28	TRBJ1-1	TGTGCCAGCAGTCTATGGGGAGGCGAAGCTTTCTTT	CASSLWGGEAFF
NA	13	NA	TRBV29-1	TRBJ1-2	TGCAGCGCCGGACAGACTACTAACTATGGCTACACCTTC	CSAGQTTNYGYTF
NA	15	many	TRBV7-2	TRBJ2-7	TGTGCCAGCAGCTTAATATCTACAGGGTTTAGCGAGCAGTACTTC	CASSLISTGFSEQYF
TRBD1	15	many	TRBV4-2	TRBJ1-1	TGTGCCAGCAGCCGTACCGGGACAGAGAACACTGAAGCTTTCTTT	CASSRTGTENTEAFF
TRBD1	14	few	TRBV28	TRBJ2-4	TGTGCCAGCAGCCTTAGACAGGGTGGGAACATTCAGTACTTC	CASSLRQGGNIQYF
NA	14	few	TRBV7-9	TRBJ1-4	TGTGCCAGCAGCTCCGCGGCGGCTAATGAAAAACTGTTTTTT	CASSSAAANEKLFF
TRBD1	15	many	TRBV4-1	TRBJ1-1	TGCGCCAGCAGCCAAGGAGGGACAGGGGATACTGAAGCTTTCTTT	CASSQGGTGDTEAFF
TRBD2	15	NA	TRBV7-2	TRBJ2-7	TGTGCCAGCAGCCCAGGGACTAGCGGGGGTGACGAGCAGTACTTC	CASSPGTSGGDEQYF
NA	14	NA	TRBV14	TRBJ1-6	TGTGCCAGCAGCCGATTAACAGGGTCCTCACCCCTCCACTTT	CASSRLTGSSPLHF
TRBD2	18	NA	TRBV11-2	TRBJ2-1	TGTGCCAGCAGCTTAAGACTAGCGGATTACCTATCCTACAATGAGCAGTTCTTC	CASSLRLADYLSYNEQFF
NA	12	many	TRBV6-2/TRBV6-3	TRBJ2-7	TGTGCCAGCAGTCCACCTTCCTACGAGCAGTACTTC	CASSPPSYEQYF
NA	13	few	TRBV7-9	TRBJ1-2	TGTGCCAGCGTCTTGACGGAAAACTATGGCTACACCTTC	CASVLTENYGYTF
NA	13	NA	TRBV20-1	TRBJ1-6	TGCAGTGCCCCAGCAGGGAGTAGTTCACCCCTCCACTTT	CSAPAGSSSPLHF
NA	15	many	TRBV6-1	TRBJ2-7	TGTGCCAGCAGTGAAGCACCCGGAGACAGCTACGAGCAGTACTTC	CASSEAPGDSYEQYF
TRBD1	15	many	TRBV5-1	TRBJ2-7	TGCGCCAGCAGCTTAACAGGGGCCCTCTCCTACGAGCAGTACTTC	CASSLTGALSYEQYF
NA	15	many	TRBV6-2/TRBV6-3	TRBJ2-1	TGTGCCAGCAGACGTCCCGGGACGGAAAACAATGAGCAGTTCTTC	CASRRPGTENNEQFF
TRBD2	17	NA	TRBV27	TRBJ2-3	TGTGCCAGCAGTTTAGAGCTAGCGGGCGGAGAGGTGGATACGCAGTATTTT	CASSLELAGGEVDTQYF
NA	14	few	TRBV5-1	TRBJ2-1	TGCGCCAGCAGCTTACAACCCGGTGAGAATGAGCAGTTCTTC	CASSLQPGENEQFF
NA	15	once	TRBV20-1	TRBJ1-2	TGCAGTGCTAGACCATACAAACAGGGCCCCTATGGCTACACCTTC	CSARPYKQGPYGYTF
TRBD2	12	NA	TRBV29-1	TRBJ2-1	TGCAGCGTTGGGGAGGGGAGACCGGTTAAGTTCTTC	CSVGEGRPVKFF